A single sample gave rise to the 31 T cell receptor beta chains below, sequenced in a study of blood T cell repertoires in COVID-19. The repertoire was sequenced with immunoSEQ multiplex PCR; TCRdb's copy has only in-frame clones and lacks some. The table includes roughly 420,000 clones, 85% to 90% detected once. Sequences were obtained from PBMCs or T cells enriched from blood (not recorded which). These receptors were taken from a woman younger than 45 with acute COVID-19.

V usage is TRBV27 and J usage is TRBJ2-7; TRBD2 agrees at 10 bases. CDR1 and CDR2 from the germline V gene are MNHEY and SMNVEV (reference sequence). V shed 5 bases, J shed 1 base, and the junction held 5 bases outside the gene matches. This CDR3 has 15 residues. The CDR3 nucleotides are TGTGCCAGCAGTCTCAAGCGGGGGGGTTCCTACGAGCAGTACTTC. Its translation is CASSLKRGGSYEQYF.

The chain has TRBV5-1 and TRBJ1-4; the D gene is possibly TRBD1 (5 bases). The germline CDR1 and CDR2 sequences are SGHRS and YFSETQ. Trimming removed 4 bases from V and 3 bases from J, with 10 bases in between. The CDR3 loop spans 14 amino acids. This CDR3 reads CASSGGSPNEKLFF. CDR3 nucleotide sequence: TGCGCCAGCAGCGGGGGGAGCCCTAATGAAAAACTGTTTTTT. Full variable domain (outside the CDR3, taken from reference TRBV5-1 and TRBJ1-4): KAGVTQTPRYLIKTRGQQVTLSCSPISGHRSVSWYQQTPGQGLQFLFEYFSETQRNKGNFPGRFSGRQFSNSRSEMNVSTLELGDSALYLCASSGGSPNEKLFFGSGTQLSVL.

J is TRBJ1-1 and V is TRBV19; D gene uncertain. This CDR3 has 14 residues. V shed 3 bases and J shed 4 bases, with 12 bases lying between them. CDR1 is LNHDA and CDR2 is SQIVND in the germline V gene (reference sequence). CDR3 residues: CASSMGPGRTEAFF. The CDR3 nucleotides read TGTGCCAGTAGTATGGGCCCAGGTCGCACTGAAGCTTTCTTT.

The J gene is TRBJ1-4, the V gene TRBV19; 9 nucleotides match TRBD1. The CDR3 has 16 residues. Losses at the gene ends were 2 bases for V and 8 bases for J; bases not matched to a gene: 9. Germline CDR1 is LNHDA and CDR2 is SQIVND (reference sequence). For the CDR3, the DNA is TGTGCCAGTAGTATAATACGGGACAGGGAAGGAGAAAAACTGTTTTTT. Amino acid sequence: CASSIIRDREGEKLFF.

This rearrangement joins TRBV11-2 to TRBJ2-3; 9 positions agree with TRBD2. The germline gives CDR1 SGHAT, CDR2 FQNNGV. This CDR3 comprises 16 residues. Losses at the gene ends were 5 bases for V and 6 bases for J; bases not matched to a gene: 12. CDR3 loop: CASSPERAGGHDTQYF. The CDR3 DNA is TGTGCCAGCAGCCCCGAACGGGCGGGGGGGCACGATACGCAGTATTTT.

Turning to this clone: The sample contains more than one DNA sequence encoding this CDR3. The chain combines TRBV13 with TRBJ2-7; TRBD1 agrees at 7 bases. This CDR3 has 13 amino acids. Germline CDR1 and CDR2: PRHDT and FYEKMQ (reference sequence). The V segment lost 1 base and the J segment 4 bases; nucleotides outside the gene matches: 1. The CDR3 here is CASSLDRGYEQYF. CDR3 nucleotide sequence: TGTGCCAGCAGCTTAGACAGGGGATACGAGCAGTACTTC.

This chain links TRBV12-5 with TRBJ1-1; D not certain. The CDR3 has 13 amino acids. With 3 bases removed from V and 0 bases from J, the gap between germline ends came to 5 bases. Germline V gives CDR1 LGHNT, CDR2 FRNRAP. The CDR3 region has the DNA TGTGCTAGTGGTTTCCAGATGAACACTGAAGCTTTCTTT. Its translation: CASGFQMNTEAFF.

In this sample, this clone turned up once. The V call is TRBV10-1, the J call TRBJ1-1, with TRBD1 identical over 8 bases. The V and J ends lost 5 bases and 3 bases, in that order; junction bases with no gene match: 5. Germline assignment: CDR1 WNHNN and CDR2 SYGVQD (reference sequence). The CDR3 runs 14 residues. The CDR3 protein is CASSRDRGYTEAFF. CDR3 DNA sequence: TGCGCCAGCAGTCGCGACAGGGGTTACACTGAAGCTTTCTTT.

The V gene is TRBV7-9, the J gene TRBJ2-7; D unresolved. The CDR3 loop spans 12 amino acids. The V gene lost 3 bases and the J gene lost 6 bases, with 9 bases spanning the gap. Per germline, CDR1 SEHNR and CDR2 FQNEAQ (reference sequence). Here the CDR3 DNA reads TGTGCCAGCAGCTTCGTCAGAAGCGAGCAGTACTTC. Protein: CASSFVRSEQYF.

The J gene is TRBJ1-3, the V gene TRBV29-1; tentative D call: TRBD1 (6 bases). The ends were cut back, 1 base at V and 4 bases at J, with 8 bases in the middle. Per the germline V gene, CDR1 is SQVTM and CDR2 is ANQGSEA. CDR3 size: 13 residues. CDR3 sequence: CSVEGTDGNTIYF. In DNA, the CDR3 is TGCAGCGTTGAAGGGACAGACGGAAACACCATATATTTT.

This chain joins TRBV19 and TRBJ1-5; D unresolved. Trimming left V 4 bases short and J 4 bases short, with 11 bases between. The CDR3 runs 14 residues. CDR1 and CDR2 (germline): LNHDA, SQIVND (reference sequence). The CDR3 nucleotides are TGTGCCAGTAGTACTGAGACGCGGAATCAGCCCCAGCATTTT. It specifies CASSTETRNQPQHF.

Here the CDR3 reads CASSLLMAGSPSTDTQYF. CDR3 in DNA: TGTGCCAGCTCACTACTCATGGCGGGGAGCCCTAGCACAGATACGCAGTATTTT. This chain uses TRBV18 with TRBJ2-3, with D possibly being TRBD2 (6 bases). The CDR3 totals 18 residues. Between the trimmed V and J ends, which lost 4 bases and 0 bases, there was a span of 20 bases. The V gene's germline CDR1 is KGHSH and CDR2 LQKENI.

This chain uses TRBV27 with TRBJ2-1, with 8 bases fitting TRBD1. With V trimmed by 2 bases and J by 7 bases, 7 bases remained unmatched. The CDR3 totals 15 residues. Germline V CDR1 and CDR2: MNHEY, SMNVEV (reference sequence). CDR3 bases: TGTGCCAGCAGTTTACGGCAGGGGGCCGGGAATGAGCAGTTCTTC. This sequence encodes CASSLRQGAGNEQFF.

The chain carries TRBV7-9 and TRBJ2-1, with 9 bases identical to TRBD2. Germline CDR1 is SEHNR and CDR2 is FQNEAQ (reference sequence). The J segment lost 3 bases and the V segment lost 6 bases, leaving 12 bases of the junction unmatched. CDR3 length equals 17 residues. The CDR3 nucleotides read TGTGCCAGCAGTCCCGGGGTGATTAGCGGGGGCTACAATGAGCAGTTCTTC. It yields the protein CASSPGVISGGYNEQFF.

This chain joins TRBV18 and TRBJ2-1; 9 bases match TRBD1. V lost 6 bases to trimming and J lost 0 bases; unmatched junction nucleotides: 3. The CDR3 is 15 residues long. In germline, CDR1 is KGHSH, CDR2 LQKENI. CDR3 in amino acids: CASSPTGGSYNEQFF. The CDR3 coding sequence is TGTGCCAGCTCCCCGACAGGGGGCTCCTACAATGAGCAGTTCTTC.

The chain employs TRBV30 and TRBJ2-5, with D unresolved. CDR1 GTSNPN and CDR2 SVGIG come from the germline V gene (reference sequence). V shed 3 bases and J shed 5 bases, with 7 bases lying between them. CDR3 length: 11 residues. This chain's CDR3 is CAWSLGETQYF. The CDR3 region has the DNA TGTGCCTGGAGCCTCGGGGAGACCCAGTACTTC.

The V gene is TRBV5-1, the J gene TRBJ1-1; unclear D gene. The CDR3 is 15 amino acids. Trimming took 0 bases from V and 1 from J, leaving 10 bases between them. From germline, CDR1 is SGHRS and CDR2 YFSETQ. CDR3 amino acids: CASSLAQTRNTEAFF. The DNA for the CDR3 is TGCGCCAGCAGCTTGGCACAGACAAGGAACACTGAAGCTTTCTTT.

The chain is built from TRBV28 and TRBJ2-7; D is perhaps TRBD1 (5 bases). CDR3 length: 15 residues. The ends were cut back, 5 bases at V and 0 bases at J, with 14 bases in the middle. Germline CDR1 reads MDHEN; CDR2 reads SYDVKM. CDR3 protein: CASSAPRVSSYEQYF. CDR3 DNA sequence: TGTGCCAGCAGTGCCCCCAGGGTAAGCTCCTACGAGCAGTACTTC.

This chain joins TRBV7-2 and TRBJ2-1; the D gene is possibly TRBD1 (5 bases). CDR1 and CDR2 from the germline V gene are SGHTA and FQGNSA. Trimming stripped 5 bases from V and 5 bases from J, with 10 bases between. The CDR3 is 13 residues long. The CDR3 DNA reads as TGTGCCAGCAGCGCCAGGGTCCACAATGAGCAGTTCTTC. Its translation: CASSARVHNEQFF. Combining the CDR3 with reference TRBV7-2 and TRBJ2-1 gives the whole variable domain GAGVSQSPSNKVTEKGKDVELRCDPISGHTALYWYRQSLGQGLEFLIYFQGNSAPDKSGLPSDRFSAERTGGSVSTLTIQRTQQEDSAVYLCASSARVHNEQFFGPGTRLTVL.

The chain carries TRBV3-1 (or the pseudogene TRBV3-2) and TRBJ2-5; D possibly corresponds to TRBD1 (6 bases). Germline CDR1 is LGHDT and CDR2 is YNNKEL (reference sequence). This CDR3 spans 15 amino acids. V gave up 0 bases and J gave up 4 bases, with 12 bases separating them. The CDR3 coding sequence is TGTGCCAGCAGCCAAGATTCTGGACAGCCAGAGACCCAGTACTTC. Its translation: CASSQDSGQPETQYF.

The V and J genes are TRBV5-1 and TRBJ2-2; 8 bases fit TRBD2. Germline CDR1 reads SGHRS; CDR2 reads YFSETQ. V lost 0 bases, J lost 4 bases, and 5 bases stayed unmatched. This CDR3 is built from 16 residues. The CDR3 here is CASSLAASGSTGELFF. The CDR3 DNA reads TGCGCCAGCAGCTTGGCCGCTAGCGGGTCCACCGGGGAGCTGTTTTTT.

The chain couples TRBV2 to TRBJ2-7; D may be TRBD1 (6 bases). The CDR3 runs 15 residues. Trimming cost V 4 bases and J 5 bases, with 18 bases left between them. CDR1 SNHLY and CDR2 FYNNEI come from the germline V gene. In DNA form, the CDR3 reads TGTGCCAGCAGTGGGGGGCCAGGGCCAATCCACGAGCAGTACTTC. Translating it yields CASSGGPGPIHEQYF.

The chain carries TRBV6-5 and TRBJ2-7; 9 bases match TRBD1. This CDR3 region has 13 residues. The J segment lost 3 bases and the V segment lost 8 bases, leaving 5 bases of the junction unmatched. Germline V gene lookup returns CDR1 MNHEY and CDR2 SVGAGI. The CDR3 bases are TGTGCCAGCTCGCTGGACAGGGGCTACGAGCAGTACTTC. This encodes CASSLDRGYEQYF.

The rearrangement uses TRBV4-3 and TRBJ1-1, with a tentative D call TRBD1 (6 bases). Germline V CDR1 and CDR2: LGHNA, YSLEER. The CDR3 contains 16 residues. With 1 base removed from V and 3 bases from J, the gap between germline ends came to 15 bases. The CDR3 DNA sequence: TGCGCCAGCAGCCAAGCTTACAGGGAAAGGGACACTGAAGCTTTCTTT. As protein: CASSQAYRERDTEAFF.

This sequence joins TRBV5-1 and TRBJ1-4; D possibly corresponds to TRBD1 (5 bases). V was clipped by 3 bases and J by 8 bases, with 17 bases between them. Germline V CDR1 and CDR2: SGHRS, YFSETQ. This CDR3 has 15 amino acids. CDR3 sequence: CASSSTGTSLEKLFF. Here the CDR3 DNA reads TGCGCCAGCAGCTCAACAGGAACGTCCCTGGAAAAACTGTTTTTT. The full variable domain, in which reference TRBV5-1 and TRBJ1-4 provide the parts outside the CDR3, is KAGVTQTPRYLIKTRGQQVTLSCSPISGHRSVSWYQQTPGQGLQFLFEYFSETQRNKGNFPGRFSGRQFSNSRSEMNVSTLELGDSALYLCASSSTGTSLEKLFFGSGTQLSVL.

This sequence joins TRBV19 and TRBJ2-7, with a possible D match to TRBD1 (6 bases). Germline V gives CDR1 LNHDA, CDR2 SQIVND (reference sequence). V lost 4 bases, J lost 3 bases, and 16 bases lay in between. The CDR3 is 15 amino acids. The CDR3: CASSRYGTHVYEQYF. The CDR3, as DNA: TGTGCCAGTAGTAGATACGGGACACATGTCTACGAGCAGTACTTC.

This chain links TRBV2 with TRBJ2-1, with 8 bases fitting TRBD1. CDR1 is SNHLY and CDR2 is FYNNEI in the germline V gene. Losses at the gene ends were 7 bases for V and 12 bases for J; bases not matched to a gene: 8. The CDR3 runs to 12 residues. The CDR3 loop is CASTATGDRQFF. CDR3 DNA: TGTGCCAGCACCGCGACAGGGGATCGGCAGTTCTTC.

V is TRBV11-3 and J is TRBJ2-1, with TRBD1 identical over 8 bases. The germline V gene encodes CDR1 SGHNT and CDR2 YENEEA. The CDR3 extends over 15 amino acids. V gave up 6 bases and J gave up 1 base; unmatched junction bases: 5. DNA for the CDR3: TGTGCCAGCAGTGTCAGGGGGCTGTCCTACAATGAGCAGTTCTTC. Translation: CASSVRGLSYNEQFF.

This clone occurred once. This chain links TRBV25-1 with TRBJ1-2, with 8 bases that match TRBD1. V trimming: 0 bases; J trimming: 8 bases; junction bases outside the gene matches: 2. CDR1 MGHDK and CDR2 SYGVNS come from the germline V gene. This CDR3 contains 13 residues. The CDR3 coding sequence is TGTGCCAGCAGTGAATACGGGACAGGAGGCTACACCTTC. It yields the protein CASSEYGTGGYTF.

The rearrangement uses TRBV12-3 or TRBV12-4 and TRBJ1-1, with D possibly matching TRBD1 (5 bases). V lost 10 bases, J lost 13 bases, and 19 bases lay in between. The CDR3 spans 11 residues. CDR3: CANGKDTLVFF. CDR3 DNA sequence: TGTGCCAACGGAAAGGACACCCTCGTTTTCTTT.

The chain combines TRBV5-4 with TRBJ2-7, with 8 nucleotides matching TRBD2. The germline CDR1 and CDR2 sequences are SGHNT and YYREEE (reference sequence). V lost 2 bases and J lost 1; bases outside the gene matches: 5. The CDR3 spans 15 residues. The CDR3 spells CASSFGGGRSYEQYF. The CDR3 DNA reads TGTGCCAGCAGCTTCGGGGGGGGAAGGTCCTACGAGCAGTACTTC.